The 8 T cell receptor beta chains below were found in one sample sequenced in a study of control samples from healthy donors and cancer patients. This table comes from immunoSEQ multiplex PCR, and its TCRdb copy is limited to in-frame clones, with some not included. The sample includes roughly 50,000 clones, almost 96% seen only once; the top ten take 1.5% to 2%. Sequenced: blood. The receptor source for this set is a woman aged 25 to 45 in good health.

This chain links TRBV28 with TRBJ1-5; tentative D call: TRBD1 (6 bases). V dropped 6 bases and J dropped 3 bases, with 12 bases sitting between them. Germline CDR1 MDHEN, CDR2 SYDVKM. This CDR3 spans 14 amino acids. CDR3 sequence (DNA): TGTGCCAGCAGGGACAGCCCCTTCAATCAGCCCCAGCATTTT. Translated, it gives CASRDSPFNQPQHF.

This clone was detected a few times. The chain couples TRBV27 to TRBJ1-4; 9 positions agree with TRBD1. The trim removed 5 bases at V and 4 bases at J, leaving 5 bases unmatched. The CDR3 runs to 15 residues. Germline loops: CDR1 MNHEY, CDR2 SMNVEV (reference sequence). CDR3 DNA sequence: TGTGCCAGCAGTCAACAGGGGGCGAGTAATGAAAAACTGTTTTTT. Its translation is CASSQQGASNEKLFF.

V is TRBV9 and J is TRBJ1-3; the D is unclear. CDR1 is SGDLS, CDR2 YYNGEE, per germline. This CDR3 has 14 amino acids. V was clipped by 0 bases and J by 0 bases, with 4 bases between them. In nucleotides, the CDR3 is TGTGCCAGCAGCGTAGTAGACTCTGGAAACACCATATATTTT. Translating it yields CASSVVDSGNTIYF.

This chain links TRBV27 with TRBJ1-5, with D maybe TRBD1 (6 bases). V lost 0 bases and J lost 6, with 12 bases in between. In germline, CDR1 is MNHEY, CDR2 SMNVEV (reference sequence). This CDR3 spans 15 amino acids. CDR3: CASSLSGGLSQPQHF. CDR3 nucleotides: TGTGCCAGCAGTTTATCGGGGGGCTTGAGTCAGCCCCAGCATTTT.

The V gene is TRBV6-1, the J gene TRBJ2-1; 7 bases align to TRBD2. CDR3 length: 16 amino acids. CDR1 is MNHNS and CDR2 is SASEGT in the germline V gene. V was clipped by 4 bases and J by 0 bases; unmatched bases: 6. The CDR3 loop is CASSATSRASYNEQFF. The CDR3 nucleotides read TGTGCCAGCAGTGCGACTAGCAGAGCCTCCTACAATGAGCAGTTCTTC.

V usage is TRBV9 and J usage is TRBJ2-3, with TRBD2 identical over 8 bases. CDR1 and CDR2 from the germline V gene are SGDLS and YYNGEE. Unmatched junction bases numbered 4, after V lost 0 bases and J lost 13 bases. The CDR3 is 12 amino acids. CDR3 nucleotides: TGTGCCAGCAGCGTAGCGGGAGGGCGCAAGTATTTT. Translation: CASSVAGGRKYF.

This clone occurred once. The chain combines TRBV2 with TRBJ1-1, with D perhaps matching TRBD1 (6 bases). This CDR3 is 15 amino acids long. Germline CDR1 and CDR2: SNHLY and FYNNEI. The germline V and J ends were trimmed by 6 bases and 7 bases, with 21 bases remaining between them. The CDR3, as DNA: TGTGCCAGCAGGAGGGACACTGGGGGAGGCGATGAAGCTTTCTTT. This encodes CASRRDTGGGDEAFF. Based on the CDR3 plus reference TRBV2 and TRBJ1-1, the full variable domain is EPEVTQTPSHQVTQMGQEVILRCVPISNHLYFYWYRQILGQKVEFLVSFYNNEISEKSEIFDDQFSVERPDGSNFTLKIRSTKLEDSAMYFCASRRDTGGGDEAFFGQGTRLTVV.

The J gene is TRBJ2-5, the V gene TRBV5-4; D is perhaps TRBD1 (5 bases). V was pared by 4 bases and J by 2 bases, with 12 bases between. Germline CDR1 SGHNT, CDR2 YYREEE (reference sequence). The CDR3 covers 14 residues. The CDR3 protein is CASSHQGRQETQYF. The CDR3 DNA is TGTGCCAGCAGCCACCAGGGCAGACAAGAGACCCAGTACTTC. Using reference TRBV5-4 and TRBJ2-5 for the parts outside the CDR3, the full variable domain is ETGVTQSPTHLIKTRGQQVTLRCSSQSGHNTVSWYQQALGQGPQFIFQYYREEENGRGNFPPRFSGLQFPNYSSELNVNALELDDSALYLCASSHQGRQETQYFGPGTRLLVL.